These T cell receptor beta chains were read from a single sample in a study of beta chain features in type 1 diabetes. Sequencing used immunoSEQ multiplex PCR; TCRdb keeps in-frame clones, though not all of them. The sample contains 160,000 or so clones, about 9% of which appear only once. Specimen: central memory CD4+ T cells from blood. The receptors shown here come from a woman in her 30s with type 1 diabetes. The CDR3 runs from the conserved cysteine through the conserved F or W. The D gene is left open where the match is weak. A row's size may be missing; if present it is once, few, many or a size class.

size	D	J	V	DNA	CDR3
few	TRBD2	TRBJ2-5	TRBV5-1	TGCGCCAGCAGCCCATCGTTTCTAGCGGGAGAGGAGACCCAGTACTTC	CASSPSFLAGEETQYF
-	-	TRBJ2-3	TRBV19	TGTGCCACTAAAAGCGGGCCCACAGATACGCAGTATTTT	CATKSGPTDTQYF
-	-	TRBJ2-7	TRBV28	TGTGCCAGCAGTTTAGGTCAGATCTCCTACGAGCAGTACTTC	CASSLGQISYEQYF
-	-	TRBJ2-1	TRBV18	TGTGCCAGCTCAAACAGGGAGAATGAGCAGTTCTTC	CASSNRENEQFF
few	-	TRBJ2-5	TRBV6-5	TGTGCCAGCAGTAAACCTATCGAGGAGACCCAGTACTTC	CASSKPIEETQYF
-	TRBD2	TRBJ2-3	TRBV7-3	TGTGCCAGCAGCTCTTACGTAATAGCGGGAGGGCCAACAGATACGCAGTATTTT	CASSSYVIAGGPTDTQYF
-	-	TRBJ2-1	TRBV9	TGTGCCAGCGGCAAACTAGCTTCCTACAATGAGCAGTTCTTC	CASGKLASYNEQFF
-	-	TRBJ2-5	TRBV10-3	TGTGCCATCAGTGAGTCGATCGCGGCCAACCTAGAGACCCAGTACTTC	CAISESIAANLETQYF
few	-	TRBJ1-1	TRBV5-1	TGCGCCAGCAGCTTCGAGACAGACACTGAAGCTTTCTTT	CASSFETDTEAFF
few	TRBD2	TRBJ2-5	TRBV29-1	TGCAGCGTAGATTCTAGCGGCCAAGAGACCCAGTACTTC	CSVDSSGQETQYF
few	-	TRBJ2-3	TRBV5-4	TGTGCCAGCAGCTTGCGATACGGCGGGCGCACAGATACGCAGTATTTT	CASSLRYGGRTDTQYF
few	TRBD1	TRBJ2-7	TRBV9	TGTGCCAGCAGCGCGGGAAGGGGGCCGCTAAACGAGCAGTACTTC	CASSAGRGPLNEQYF
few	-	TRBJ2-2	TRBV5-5	TGTGCCAGCAGCTCCGGGACTGGCAACACCGGGGAGCTGTTTTTT	CASSSGTGNTGELFF
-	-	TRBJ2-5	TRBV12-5	TGTGCTAGTGGTTTGGACCAGGTCGAGACCCAGTACTTC	CASGLDQVETQYF
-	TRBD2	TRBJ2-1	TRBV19	TGTGCCAGTAGTCGTTTAGCGGGAGGGGATGAGCAGTTCTTC	CASSRLAGGDEQFF
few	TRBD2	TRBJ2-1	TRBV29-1	TGCAGCGTTGAAGGTCTAGCGGGAGTCTCCTACAATGAGCAGTTCTTC	CSVEGLAGVSYNEQFF
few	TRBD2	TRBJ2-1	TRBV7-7	TGTGCTAGCAGCCCATCACTAGCGGGATGGAACAATGAGCAGTTCTTC	CASSPSLAGWNNEQFF
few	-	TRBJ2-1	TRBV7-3	TGTGCCAGCAGCTTACGGGGGGCTACCTACAATGAGCAGTTCTTC	CASSLRGATYNEQFF
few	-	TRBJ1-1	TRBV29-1	TGCAGCGTCAAAAATAGGGGGAACACTGAAGCTTTCTTT	CSVKNRGNTEAFF
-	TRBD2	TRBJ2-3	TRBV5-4	TGTGCCAGCAGTTCTTGGACTAGCGGGACTCCAGATACGCAGTATTTT	CASSSWTSGTPDTQYF
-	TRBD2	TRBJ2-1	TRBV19	TGTGCCAGTAGTTCCCAGCCCCTAGCGGGAGGCAATGAGCAGTTCTTC	CASSSQPLAGGNEQFF
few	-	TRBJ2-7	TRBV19	TGTGCCAGTAGGAGAGCAGACACCTACGAGCAGTACTTC	CASRRADTYEQYF
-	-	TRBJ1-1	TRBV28	TGTGCCAGCGCGGACAGCACTGAAGCTTTCTTT	CASADSTEAFF
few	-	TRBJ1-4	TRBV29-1	TGCAGCGTTGAAGACATCGGTGAAAAACTGTTTTTT	CSVEDIGEKLFF
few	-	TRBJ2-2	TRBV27	TGTGCCAGCAGTTATCTTACGGGGGACGGGGAGCTGTTTTTT	CASSYLTGDGELFF
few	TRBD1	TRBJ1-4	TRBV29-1	TGCAGCGTTGAAGATTGGGGGGACAGCGACACTTCTAATGAAAAACTGTTTTTT	CSVEDWGDSDTSNEKLFF
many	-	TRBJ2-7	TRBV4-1	TGCGCCAGCAGCCAGCAACAGGGTTACGAGCAGTACTTC	CASSQQQGYEQYF
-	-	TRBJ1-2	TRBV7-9	TGTGCCAGCAGCTCTACAGTAATCTATGGCTACACCTTC	CASSSTVIYGYTF
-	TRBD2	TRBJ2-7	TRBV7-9	TGTGCCAGCAGCTTAGATTTAGCGGGAGACCACGAGCAGTACTTC	CASSLDLAGDHEQYF
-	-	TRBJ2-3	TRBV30	TGTGCCTGGAGTGTAGTAATAGGCACAGATACGCAGTATTTT	CAWSVVIGTDTQYF
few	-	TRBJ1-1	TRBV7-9	TGTGCCAGCGAAGTAGGGGATAGGAACACTGAAGCTTTCTTT	CASEVGDRNTEAFF
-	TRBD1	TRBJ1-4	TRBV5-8	TGTGCCAGCACCCCGCGGGGACAGGGTAATGAAAAACTGTTTTTT	CASTPRGQGNEKLFF
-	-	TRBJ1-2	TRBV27	TGTGCCAGCAGTTTTTTGGGCTACCCTCAAGGCTACACCTTC	CASSFLGYPQGYTF
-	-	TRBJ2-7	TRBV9	TGTGCCAGCAGCGTCGCCCCCGGGCAGGGATACGAGCAGTACTTC	CASSVAPGQGYEQYF
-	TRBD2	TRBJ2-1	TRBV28	TGTGCCAGCAGTCCGGGTGGCACGGGAGGAGTGAGGAATGAGCAGTTCTTC	CASSPGGTGGVRNEQFF
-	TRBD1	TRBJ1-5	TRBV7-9	TGTGCCAGCAGCGCTACAGGGGGCAATCAGCCCCAGCATTTT	CASSATGGNQPQHF
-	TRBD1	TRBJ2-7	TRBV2	TGTGCCAGCCAGGGACAGCTAGCCTACGAGCAGTACTTC	CASQGQLAYEQYF
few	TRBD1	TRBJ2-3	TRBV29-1	TGCAGCGTTGATGTGGGACAGGGGGCTGGAGATACGCAGTATTTT	CSVDVGQGAGDTQYF
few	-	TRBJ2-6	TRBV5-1	TGCGCCAGCAGCTCACCGGTCTCTGGGGCCAACGTCCTGACTTTC	CASSSPVSGANVLTF
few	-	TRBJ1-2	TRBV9	TGTGCCAGCAGCGTAGACCTTACAGGGAGAAACTATGGCTACACCTTC	CASSVDLTGRNYGYTF
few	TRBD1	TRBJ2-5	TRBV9	TGTGCCAGCAGCGTAACGGGACAGGGGGCCGCGGAGACCCAGTACTTC	CASSVTGQGAAETQYF
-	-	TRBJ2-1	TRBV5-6	TGTGCCAGCAGCTACGGACTAAATAATGAGCAGTTCTTC	CASSYGLNNEQFF
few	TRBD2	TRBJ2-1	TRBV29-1	TGCAGCGTTCTAAAGGGACTAGCGGCCTACAATGAGCAGTTCTTC	CSVLKGLAAYNEQFF
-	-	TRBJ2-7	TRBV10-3	TGTGCCATCAGTGAGGCAGGGATCTACGAGCAGTACTTC	CAISEAGIYEQYF
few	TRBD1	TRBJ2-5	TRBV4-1	TGCGCCAGCAGCCAAGTAGGGACAGGAGCCCAAGAGACCCAGTACTTC	CASSQVGTGAQETQYF
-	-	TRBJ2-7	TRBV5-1	TGCGCCAGCAGCTTGACGAGCGACGAGCAGTACTTC	CASSLTSDEQYF
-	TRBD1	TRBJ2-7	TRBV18	TGTGCCAGCTCACCAGCAGGGGGCAAGAACGAGCAGTACTTC	CASSPAGGKNEQYF
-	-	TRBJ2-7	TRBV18	TGTGCCAGCTCACCTCCCGGGACAAACGAGCAGTACTTC	CASSPPGTNEQYF
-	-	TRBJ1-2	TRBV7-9	TGTGCCAGCAGCCCGAACAGGACGCCCGGAGGCTACACCTTC	CASSPNRTPGGYTF
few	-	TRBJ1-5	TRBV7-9	TGTGCCAGCAGCTTAGGGGGGGACCAGCCCCAGCATTTT	CASSLGGDQPQHF
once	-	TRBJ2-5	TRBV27	TGTGCCAGCAGTACAACCTACCAAGAGACCCAGTACTTC	CASSTTYQETQYF
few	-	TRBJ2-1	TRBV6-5	TGTGCCAGCAGTTACAGGGGGAACACCTACAATGAGCAGTTCTTC	CASSYRGNTYNEQFF
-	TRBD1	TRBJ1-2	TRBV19	TGTGCCAGTAGCAGTTCCCGACAGGGATTAAACTATGGCTACACCTTC	CASSSSRQGLNYGYTF
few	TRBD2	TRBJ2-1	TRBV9	TGTGCCAGCAGCGTAGATATTGGGACTAGCGGGACAGGTGAGCAGTTCTTC	CASSVDIGTSGTGEQFF
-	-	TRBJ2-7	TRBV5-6	TGTGCCAGCAGCTCGACAGGACGGATGTACGAGCAGTACTTC	CASSSTGRMYEQYF
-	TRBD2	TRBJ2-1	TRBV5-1	TGCGCCAGCAGCTCTTGGGGCGAGCGGGAGAATGAGCAGTTCTTC	CASSSWGERENEQFF
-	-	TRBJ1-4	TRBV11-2	TGTGCCAGCAGCTGGGAGGGTGGAAAACTGTTTTTT	CASSWEGGKLFF